These T cell receptor beta chains were read from a single sample in a study of type 1 and type 2 diabetes patients. TCRdb re-derived calls from the multiplex PCR reads in MiXCR, one entry per CDR3 protein. The sample lists fewer than 350,000 distinct CDR3 sequences, 47% occurring once. The sequenced sample consisted of peripheral blood mononuclear cells (PBMCs). These receptors were collected from a man in his late teens or twenties with type 2 diabetes. The CDR3 runs from the conserved cysteine through the conserved F or W. Fields, in order: CDR3 protein, clone size, J gene, CDR3 length, D gene, V gene. A D gene is named only where the DNA matches it firmly. Size tells how often a clone was seen (once, few, many) or the class of an expanded clone, and some rows leave it out.

CAFRRQGGTEAFF few TRBJ1-1 13 NA TRBV30
CAISPQGTTEAFF few TRBJ1-1 13 NA TRBV10-3
CASSESRVFRVWETQYF NA TRBJ2-5 17 NA TRBV10-1
CASSPSGPPDEQYF NA TRBJ2-7 14 NA TRBV7-6
CASSSRGGWGSPLHF NA TRBJ1-6 15 NA TRBV7-3
CASSLGTGGNGTEAFF NA TRBJ1-1 16 TRBD1 TRBV13
CASMGSRKLFF few TRBJ1-4 11 NA TRBV19
CASSSLCGRAYEQYF NA TRBJ2-7 15 NA TRBV28
CASSPRDWQETQYF many TRBJ2-5 14 NA TRBV7-6
CASSENMGHEQYF few TRBJ2-7 13 NA TRBV6-6
CASRPWGTGNSPLHF NA TRBJ1-6 15 TRBD1 TRBV25-1
CASSQARTTDNSPLHF few TRBJ1-6 16 NA TRBV4-3
CASSFRGPGEQYF few TRBJ2-7 13 NA TRBV27
CASSQGQYQETQYF NA TRBJ2-5 14 NA TRBV4-1
CASSQAEAYGYTF many TRBJ1-2 13 NA TRBV14
CASSQSPRRSGANVLTF few TRBJ2-6 17 NA TRBV14
CASSRPTGLLQETQYF few TRBJ2-5 16 NA TRBV7-8
CASSEFSGNQPQHF NA TRBJ1-5 14 NA TRBV2
CASSIAWTGAYEQYF once NA 15 NA TRBV19
CASSSADGRWGYTF once TRBJ1-2 14 NA TRBV28
CAISRGQGGRETQYF NA TRBJ2-5 15 TRBD1 TRBV10-3
CASAGGAGGSGANVLTF NA TRBJ2-6 17 NA TRBV27